This T cell receptor (beta chain) was captured by sequencing in a study of blood T cells in healthy people across ages. Together with a sample-barcoded 5' primer, a J-beta primer mix was included in a second PCR lasting about 6 to 11 cycles. One entry per CDR3 protein, called by TCRdb with MiXCR from the 5' RACE reads. The sample lists around 1,100,000 distinct CDR3 sequences, roughly two fifths occurring once. This CDR3 has 14 amino acids. From germline, CDR1 is ENHRY and CDR2 SYGVKD. The chain is built from TRBV10-3 and TRBJ2-5, with no clear D. Gene TRBJ2-7 matches the end of the DNA better, so the J call may be wrong. This TCR came from a man aged 18 to 29 in good health. The sequencing sample was made of blood. This CDR3 reads CAISESNSNYEQYF. The CDR3 DNA is TGTGCCATCAGTGAGTCGAACAGCAACTACGAGCAGTACTTC.